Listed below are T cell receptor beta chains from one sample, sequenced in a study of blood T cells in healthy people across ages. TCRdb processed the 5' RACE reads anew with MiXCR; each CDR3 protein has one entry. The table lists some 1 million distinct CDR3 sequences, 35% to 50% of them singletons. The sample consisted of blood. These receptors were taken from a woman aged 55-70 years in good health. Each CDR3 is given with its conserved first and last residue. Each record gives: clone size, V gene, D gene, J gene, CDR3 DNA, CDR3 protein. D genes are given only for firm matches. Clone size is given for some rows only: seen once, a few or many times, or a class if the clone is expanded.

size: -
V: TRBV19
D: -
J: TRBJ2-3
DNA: TGTGCCAGTAGTATGATCCCGGAGTCGGCAGATACGCAGTATTTT
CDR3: CASSMIPESADTQYF

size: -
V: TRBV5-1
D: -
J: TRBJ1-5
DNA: TGCGCCAGCAGCTTGGGAGAGTATTCAGGTCAGCCCCAGCATTTT
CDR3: CASSLGEYSGQPQHF

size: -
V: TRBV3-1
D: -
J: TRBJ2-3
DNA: TGTGCCAGCAGCCAATTGAGAGCGCATACGCAGTATTTT
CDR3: CASSQLRAHTQYF

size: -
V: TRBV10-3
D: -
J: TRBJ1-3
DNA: TGTGCCATCAGTGACCATCCTGGCTCTGGAAACACCATATATTTT
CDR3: CAISDHPGSGNTIYF

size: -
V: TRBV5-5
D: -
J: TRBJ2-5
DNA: TGTGCCAGCAGCTCCGCCCTCATAGAGACCCAGTACTTC
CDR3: CASSSALIETQYF

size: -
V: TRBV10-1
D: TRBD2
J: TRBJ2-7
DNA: TGCGCCAGCAGTGAGTCCTCCGGGCAGGGCGGGAGCGAGCAGTACTTC
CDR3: CASSESSGQGGSEQYF

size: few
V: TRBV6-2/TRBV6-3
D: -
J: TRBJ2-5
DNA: TGTGCCAGCAGTGACTCCACAGGGAGGGAGACCCAGTACTTC
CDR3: CASSDSTGRETQYF

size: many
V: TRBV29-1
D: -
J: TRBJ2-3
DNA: TGCAGCGTCCTGGTTTACGCTACGCAGTATTTT
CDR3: CSVLVYATQYF

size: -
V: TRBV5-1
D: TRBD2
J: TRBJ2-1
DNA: TGCGCCAGCAGCATAGCGGGATTCGCATACAATGAGCAGTTCTTC
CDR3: CASSIAGFAYNEQFF

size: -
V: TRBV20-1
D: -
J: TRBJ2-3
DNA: TGCAGTGCTAGAGATCGTAGGGAAGGCACAGATACGCAGTATTTT
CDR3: CSARDRREGTDTQYF

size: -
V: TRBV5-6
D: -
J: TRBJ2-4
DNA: TGTGCCAGCAGCTTGTGGGGCTTAATAGCCAAAAACATTCAGTACTTC
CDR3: CASSLWGLIAKNIQYF

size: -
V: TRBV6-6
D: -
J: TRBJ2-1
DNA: TGTGCCAGCAGTTACTCTTTAACCTCGGGTGAGCAGTTCTTC
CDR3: CASSYSLTSGEQFF

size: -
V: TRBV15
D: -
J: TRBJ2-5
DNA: TGTGCCACCAGCAGAGATAGGCGACAATCCCAAGAGACCCAGTACTTC
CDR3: CATSRDRRQSQETQYF

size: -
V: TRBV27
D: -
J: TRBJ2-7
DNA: TGTGCCAGCAGTTGGGGGGAGTTATACGAGCAGTACTTC
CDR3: CASSWGELYEQYF

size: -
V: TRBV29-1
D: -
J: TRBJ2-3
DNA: TGCAGCGTTGTACGTTTCTTAGACGTGGGGAGTAGCACAGATACGCAGTATTTT
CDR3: CSVVRFLDVGSSTDTQYF

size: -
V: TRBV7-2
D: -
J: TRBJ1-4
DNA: TGTGCCAGCAGCACCTGGAGGGAAAAACTGTTTTTT
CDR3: CASSTWREKLFF

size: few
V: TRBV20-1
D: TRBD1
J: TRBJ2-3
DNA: TGCAGTGCTAAAAGACAGGGTACGCAGTATTTT
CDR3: CSAKRQGTQYF

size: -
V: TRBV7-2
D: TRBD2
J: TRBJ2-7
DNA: TGTGCCAGCACCATTGAGCGGGGACCCTACGAGCAGTACTTC
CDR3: CASTIERGPYEQYF

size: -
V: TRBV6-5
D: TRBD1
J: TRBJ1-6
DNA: TGTGCCAGCAGTTACCAACAGGGGATTAATTCACCCCTCCACTTT
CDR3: CASSYQQGINSPLHF

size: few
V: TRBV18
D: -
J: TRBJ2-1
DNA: TGTGCCAGCTCACCACAGGGGTATGAGGACGCGGAGCAGTTCTTC
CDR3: CASSPQGYEDAEQFF

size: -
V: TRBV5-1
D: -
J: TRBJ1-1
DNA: TGCGCCAGCAAAACAGGGTTCACTGAAGCTTTCTTT
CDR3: CASKTGFTEAFF

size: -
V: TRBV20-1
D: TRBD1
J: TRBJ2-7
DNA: TGCAGTGCTACGTCCCCGACAGGGGGCTACGAGCAGTACTTC
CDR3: CSATSPTGGYEQYF

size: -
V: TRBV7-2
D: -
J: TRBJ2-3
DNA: TGTGCCAGCAGCTTAGTGAGAACAGGCACAGATACGCAGTATTTT
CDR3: CASSLVRTGTDTQYF

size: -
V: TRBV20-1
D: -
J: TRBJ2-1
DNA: TGCAGTGCTAGAGAGGCAGAGTTTACCTACAATGAGCAGTTCTTC
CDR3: CSAREAEFTYNEQFF

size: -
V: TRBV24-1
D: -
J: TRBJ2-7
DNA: TGTGCCACTCGTAGCGCAGGGAGTTACAATGAGCAGTACTTC
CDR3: CATRSAGSYNEQYF

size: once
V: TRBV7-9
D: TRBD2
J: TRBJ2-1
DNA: TGTGCCAGCAGCTTAGTGGGACTAGCGGGAGAGCCTTTCGATGAGCAGTTCTTC
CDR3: CASSLVGLAGEPFDEQFF

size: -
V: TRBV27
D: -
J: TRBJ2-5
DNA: TGTGCCAGCAGTTCTACCCTCCCCCAAGCGACCCAGTACTTC
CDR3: CASSSTLPQATQYF

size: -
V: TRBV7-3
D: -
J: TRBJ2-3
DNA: TGTGCCAGCAGCTTAAGCGGGTTGGGAGATACGCAGTATTTT
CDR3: CASSLSGLGDTQYF

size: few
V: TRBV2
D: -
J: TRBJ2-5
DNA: TGTGCCAGCAGTGGGGTTGGAGGAGAGACCCAGTACTTC
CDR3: CASSGVGGETQYF

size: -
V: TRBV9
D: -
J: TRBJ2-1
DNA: TGTGCCAGCAGCGACGCAGGTTCCGACAATGAGCAGTTCTTC
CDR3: CASSDAGSDNEQFF

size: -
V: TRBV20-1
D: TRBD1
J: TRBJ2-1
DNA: TGCAGTGCTGCCACGCGACAGGGGCTCTTCAATGAGCAGTTCTTC
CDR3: CSAATRQGLFNEQFF

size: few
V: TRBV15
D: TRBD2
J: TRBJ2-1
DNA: TGTGCCACCAGCATATCCGGGACTATTGTCTACAATGAGCAGTTCTTC
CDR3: CATSISGTIVYNEQFF

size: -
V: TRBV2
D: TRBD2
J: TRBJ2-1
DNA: TGTGCCAGCAGTGGACAGACTAGCGGGAGAGCGGGGACTAGGGACAATGAGCAGTTCTTC
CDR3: CASSGQTSGRAGTRDNEQFF

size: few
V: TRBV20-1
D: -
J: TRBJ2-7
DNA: TGCAGTGCTAGTTTAGGTAGATTTGGCGAGCAGTACTTC
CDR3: CSASLGRFGEQYF

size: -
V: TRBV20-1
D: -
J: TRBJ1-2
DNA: TGCAGTGCTAGAGAAGGAGGAGGGGTCCATGGCTACACCTTC
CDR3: CSAREGGGVHGYTF

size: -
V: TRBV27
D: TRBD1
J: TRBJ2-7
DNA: TGTGCCAGCGCCACCGGGACAGGGTTTGAGCAGTACTTC
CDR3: CASATGTGFEQYF